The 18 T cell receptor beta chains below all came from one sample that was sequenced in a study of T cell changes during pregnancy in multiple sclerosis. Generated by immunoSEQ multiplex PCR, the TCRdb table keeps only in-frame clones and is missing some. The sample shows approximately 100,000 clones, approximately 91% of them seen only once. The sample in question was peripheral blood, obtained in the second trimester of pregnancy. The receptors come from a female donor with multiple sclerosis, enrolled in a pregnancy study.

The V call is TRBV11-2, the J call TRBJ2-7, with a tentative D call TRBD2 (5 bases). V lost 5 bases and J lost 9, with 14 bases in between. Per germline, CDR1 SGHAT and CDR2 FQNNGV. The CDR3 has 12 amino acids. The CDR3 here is CASSRSGVWQYF. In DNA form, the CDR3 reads TGTGCCAGCAGCAGAAGCGGAGTCTGGCAGTACTTC.

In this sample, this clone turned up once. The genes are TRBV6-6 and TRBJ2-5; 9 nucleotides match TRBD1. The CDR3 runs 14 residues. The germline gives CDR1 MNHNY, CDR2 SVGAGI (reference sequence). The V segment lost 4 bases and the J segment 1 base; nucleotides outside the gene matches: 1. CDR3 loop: CASSLQGAQETQYF. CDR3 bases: TGTGCCAGCAGTTTACAGGGGGCCCAAGAGACCCAGTACTTC.

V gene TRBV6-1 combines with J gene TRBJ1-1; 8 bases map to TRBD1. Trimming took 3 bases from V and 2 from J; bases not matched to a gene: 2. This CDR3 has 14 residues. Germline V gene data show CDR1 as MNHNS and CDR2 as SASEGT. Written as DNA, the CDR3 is TGTGCCAGCAGTGAGGACAGGGACAACACTGAAGCTTTCTTT. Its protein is CASSEDRDNTEAFF.

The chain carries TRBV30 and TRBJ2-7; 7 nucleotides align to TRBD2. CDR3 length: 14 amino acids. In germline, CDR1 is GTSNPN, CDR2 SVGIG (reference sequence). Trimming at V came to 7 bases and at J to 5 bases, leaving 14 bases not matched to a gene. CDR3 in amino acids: CALSTSGLRDEQYF. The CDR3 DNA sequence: TGTGCCTTATCCACATCGGGACTACGGGACGAGCAGTACTTC.

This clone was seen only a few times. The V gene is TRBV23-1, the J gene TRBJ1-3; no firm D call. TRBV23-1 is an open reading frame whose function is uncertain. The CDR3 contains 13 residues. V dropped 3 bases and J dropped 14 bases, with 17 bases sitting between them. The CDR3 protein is CASSHLRVLGVYF. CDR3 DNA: TGCGCCAGCAGTCACCTTCGGGTCCTCGGGGTATATTTT.

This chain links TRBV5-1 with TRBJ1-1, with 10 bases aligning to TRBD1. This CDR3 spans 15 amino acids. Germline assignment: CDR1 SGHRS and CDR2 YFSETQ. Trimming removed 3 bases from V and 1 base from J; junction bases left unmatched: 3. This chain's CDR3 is CASSWGDRGNTEAFF. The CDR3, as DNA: TGCGCCAGCAGCTGGGGGGACAGGGGGAACACTGAAGCTTTCTTT.

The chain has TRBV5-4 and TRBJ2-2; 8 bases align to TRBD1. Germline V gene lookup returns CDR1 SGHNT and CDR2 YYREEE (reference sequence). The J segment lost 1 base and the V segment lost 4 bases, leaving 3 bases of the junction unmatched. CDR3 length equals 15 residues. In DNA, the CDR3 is TGTGCCAGCAGCCCCAGGGGGCAGAACACCGGGGAGCTGTTTTTT. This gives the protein CASSPRGQNTGELFF.

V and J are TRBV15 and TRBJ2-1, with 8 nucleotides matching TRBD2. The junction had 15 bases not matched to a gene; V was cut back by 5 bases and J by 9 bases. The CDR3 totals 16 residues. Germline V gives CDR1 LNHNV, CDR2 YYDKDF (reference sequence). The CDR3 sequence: CATSATTSGHWGEQFF. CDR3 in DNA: TGTGCCACCAGCGCTACCACTAGCGGTCACTGGGGTGAGCAGTTCTTC.

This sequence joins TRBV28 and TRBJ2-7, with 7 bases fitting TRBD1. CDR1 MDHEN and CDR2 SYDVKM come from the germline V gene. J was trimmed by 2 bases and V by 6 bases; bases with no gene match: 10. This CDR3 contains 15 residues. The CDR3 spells CASRPEGGKAYEQYF. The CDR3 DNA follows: TGTGCCAGCAGGCCGGAAGGGGGCAAGGCCTACGAGCAGTACTTC.

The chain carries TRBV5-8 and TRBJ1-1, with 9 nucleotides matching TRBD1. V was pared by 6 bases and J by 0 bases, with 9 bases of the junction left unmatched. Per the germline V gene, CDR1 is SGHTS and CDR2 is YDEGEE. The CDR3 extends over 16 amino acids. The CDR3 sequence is CASISGTGNLNTEAFF. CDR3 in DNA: TGTGCCAGCATTTCCGGGACAGGGAACCTGAACACTGAAGCTTTCTTT.

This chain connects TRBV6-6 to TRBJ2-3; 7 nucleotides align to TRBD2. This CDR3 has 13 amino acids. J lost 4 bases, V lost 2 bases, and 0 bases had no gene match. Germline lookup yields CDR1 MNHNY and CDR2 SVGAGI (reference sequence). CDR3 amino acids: CASSYGGADTQYF. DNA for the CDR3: TGTGCCAGCAGTTACGGGGGGGCAGATACGCAGTATTTT.

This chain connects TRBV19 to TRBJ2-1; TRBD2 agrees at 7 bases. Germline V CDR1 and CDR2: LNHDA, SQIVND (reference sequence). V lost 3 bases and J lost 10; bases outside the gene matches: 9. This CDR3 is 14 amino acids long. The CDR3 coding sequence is TGTGCCAGTAGTATCGGTCCCCCGGGACTAGAGCAGTTCTTC. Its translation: CASSIGPPGLEQFF.

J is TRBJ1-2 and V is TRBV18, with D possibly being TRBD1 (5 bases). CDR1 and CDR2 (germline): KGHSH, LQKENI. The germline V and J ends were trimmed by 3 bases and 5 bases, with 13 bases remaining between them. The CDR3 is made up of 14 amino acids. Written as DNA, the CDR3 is TGTGCCAGCTCACCTATCGACAGCCAATATGGCTACACCTTC. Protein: CASSPIDSQYGYTF. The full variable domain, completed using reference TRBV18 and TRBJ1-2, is NAGVMQNPRHLVRRRGQEARLRCSPMKGHSHVYWYRQLPEEGLKFMVYLQKENIIDESGMPKERFSAEFPKEGPSILRIQQVVRGDSAAYFCASSPIDSQYGYTFGSGTRLTVV.

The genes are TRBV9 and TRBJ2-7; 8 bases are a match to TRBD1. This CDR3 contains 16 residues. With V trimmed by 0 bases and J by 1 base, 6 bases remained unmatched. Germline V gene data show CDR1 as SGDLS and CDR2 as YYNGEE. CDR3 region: CASSVGAGGASYEQYF. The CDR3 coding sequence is TGTGCCAGCAGCGTAGGGGCAGGGGGCGCGTCCTACGAGCAGTACTTC.

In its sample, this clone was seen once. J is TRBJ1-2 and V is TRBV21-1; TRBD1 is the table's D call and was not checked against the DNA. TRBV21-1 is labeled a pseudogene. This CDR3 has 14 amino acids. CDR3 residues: CASSKGDSFYGYTF. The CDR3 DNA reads TGTGCCAGCAGCAAGGGGGACAGCTTCTATGGCTACACCTTC.

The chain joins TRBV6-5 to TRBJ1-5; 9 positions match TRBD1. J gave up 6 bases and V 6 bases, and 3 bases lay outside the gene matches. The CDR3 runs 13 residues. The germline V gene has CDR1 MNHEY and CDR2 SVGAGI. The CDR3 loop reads CASRQGASQPQHF. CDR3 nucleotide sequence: TGTGCCAGCAGACAGGGGGCGAGTCAGCCCCAGCATTTT.

The CDR3 is CASSEGGLAAYNEQFF. CDR3 bases: TGTGCCAGCAGTGAGGGAGGACTAGCGGCCTACAATGAGCAGTTCTTC. The genes are TRBV2 and TRBJ2-1; 10 positions agree with TRBD2. The ends lost 3 bases at V and 2 bases at J; junction bases unmatched: 4. Germline CDR1 reads SNHLY; CDR2 reads FYNNEI. This CDR3 is built from 16 residues.

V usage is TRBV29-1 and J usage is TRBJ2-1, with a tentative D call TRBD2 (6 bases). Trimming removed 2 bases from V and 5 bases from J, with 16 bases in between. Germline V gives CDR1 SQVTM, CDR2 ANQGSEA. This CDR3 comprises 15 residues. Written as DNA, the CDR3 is TGCAGCGTTGAAAACCCCCACGGGAGCAACAATGAGCAGTTCTTC. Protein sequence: CSVENPHGSNNEQFF.